One and the same sample provided the 25 T cell receptor beta chains below, sequenced in a study of blood T cell repertoires in COVID-19 (dated by TCRdb to 2018 to 2021). Library generation was performed with the immunoSEQ multiplex PCR assay. TCRdb took over this immuneACCESS table, retaining in-frame rearrangements with V and J assigned. Such tables are incomplete; in checked studies, under half of the missing clones stem from an unresolved V gene, and the remainder is unexplained. For this sample there are about 81,000 clones; approximately 90% appear just once. 9% to 15% of the sample goes to the ten largest clones. Material: peripheral blood. These receptors came from a man aged 70 or older with active or convalescent COVID-19.

The chain joins TRBV28 to TRBJ1-2, with TRBD1 matching 7 bases. The CDR3 loop spans 13 amino acids. Per germline, CDR1 MDHEN and CDR2 SYDVKM. With 5 bases clipped from V and 4 bases from J, the junction kept 4 bases outside the gene matches. The CDR3 region has the DNA TGTGCCAGCAGTCGGGGGACAGCCTATGGCTACACCTTC. Its protein product is CASSRGTAYGYTF.

This rearrangement joins TRBV6-5 to TRBJ1-2; possibly TRBD1 for D (5 bases). This CDR3 contains 14 residues. Germline V CDR1 and CDR2: MNHEY, SVGAGI. Trimming cost V 2 bases and J 3 bases, with 10 bases left between them. CDR3 DNA sequence: TGTGCCAGCAGTTACAGGGGACTGCACTATGGCTACACCTTC. Translated: CASSYRGLHYGYTF.

The chain links TRBV7-2 to TRBJ1-6, with 7 positions matching TRBD1. The ends lost 1 base at V and 4 bases at J; junction bases unmatched: 7. CDR3 length: 17 amino acids. CDR1 is SGHTA and CDR2 is FQGNSA in the germline V gene. Here the CDR3 reads CASSLVTGTFYNSPLHF. For the CDR3, the DNA is TGTGCCAGCAGCTTAGTGACAGGGACCTTTTATAATTCACCCCTCCACTTT.

As regards this clone: One end of the junction fails to match germline, which may point to a read error. CDR3 sequence reads: CASSRTSQQTQYF. In DNA form, the CDR3 reads TGTGCCAGCAGCCGGACTAGCCAACAGACCCAGTACTTC. The genes are TRBV11-3 and TRBJ2-5, with 8 bases matching TRBD2. The CDR3 loop spans 13 amino acids. The germline gives CDR1 SGHNT, CDR2 YENEEA.

The rearrangement joins TRBV11-1 to TRBJ2-7, with 10 bases identical to TRBD1. The germline gives CDR1 SGHAT, CDR2 FQDESV (reference sequence). The CDR3 totals 15 residues. The V segment lost 5 bases and the J segment 2 bases; nucleotides outside the gene matches: 6. This chain's CDR3 is CASSPGTGATYEQYF. CDR3 DNA: TGTGCCAGCAGCCCCGGGACAGGGGCCACCTACGAGCAGTACTTC.

The chain couples TRBV9 to TRBJ1-6; the D is unclear. This CDR3 has 15 amino acids. V was clipped by 2 bases and J by 7 bases, with 13 bases between them. Germline values: CDR1 SGDLS, CDR2 YYNGEE. As DNA, the CDR3 is TGTGCCAGCAGCGTGGCAGGCTCGTACAATTCACCCCTCCACTTT. Translated, it gives CASSVAGSYNSPLHF.

The chain employs TRBV28 and TRBJ1-1, with D tentatively TRBD1 (6 bases). Germline V gene sequence: CDR1 MDHEN, CDR2 SYDVKM. The ends were cut back, 7 bases at V and 7 bases at J, with 16 bases in the middle. This CDR3 contains 13 residues. CDR3 region: CASTGQSTGEAFF. The CDR3, as DNA: TGTGCCAGCACTGGACAGTCGACGGGTGAAGCTTTCTTT.

V usage is TRBV4-2 and J usage is TRBJ1-5, with D perhaps matching TRBD1 (5 bases). V dropped 0 bases and J dropped 9 bases, with 12 bases sitting between them. The CDR3 is 14 residues long. Germline V gene lookup returns CDR1 LGHNA and CDR2 YNFKEQ. CDR3 coding DNA: TGTGCCAGCAGCCAAGATAGGGGCTCTCGGCCCCAGCATTTT. This translates into CASSQDRGSRPQHF.

CDR3 in amino acids: CASSDGSNGYTF. CDR3 DNA sequence: TGTGCCAGCAGTGACGGCAGTAATGGCTACACCTTC. This chain connects TRBV6-4 to TRBJ1-2; no definite D call. CDR1 is MRHNA, CDR2 SNTAGT, per germline. The V end lost 2 bases, the J end lost 6 bases, and 7 bases lay between the germline ends. This CDR3 has 12 amino acids.

V usage is TRBV11-2 and J usage is TRBJ2-3; 7 nucleotides align to TRBD2. Germline CDR1 SGHAT, CDR2 FQNNGV. The V segment lost 7 bases and the J segment 13 bases; nucleotides outside the gene matches: 11. The CDR3 has 12 residues. CDR3 loop: CASNRMGGEKYF. The DNA for the CDR3 is TGTGCCAGCAACCGCATGGGGGGGGAAAAGTATTTT.

This chain uses TRBV6-6 with TRBJ1-1; no firm D call. CDR1 and CDR2 (germline): MNHNY, SVGAGI (reference sequence). The CDR3 is 11 amino acids. Trimming cost V 4 bases and J 7 bases, with 7 bases left between them. The chain's CDR3 is CASSFRSEAFF. In DNA, the CDR3 is TGTGCCAGCAGTTTCAGAAGTGAAGCTTTCTTT.

V gene TRBV3-1 (or the pseudogene TRBV3-2) combines with J gene TRBJ1-4; TRBD1 agrees at 7 bases. Germline V lookup: CDR1 LGHDT, CDR2 YNNKEL (reference sequence). The J segment lost 5 bases and the V segment lost 4 bases, leaving 16 bases of the junction unmatched. The CDR3 sequence is 18 residues long. In DNA form, the CDR3 reads TGTGCCAGCAGCCCACCCAGACCGAAGGACAGGCGGAATGAAAAACTGTTTTTT. Amino acids: CASSPPRPKDRRNEKLFF.

The chain has TRBV18 and TRBJ1-1; D not resolved. V was trimmed by 3 bases and J by 1 base, leaving 9 bases between them. The V gene's germline CDR1 is KGHSH and CDR2 LQKENI. The CDR3 is 14 amino acids. The CDR3 DNA reads TGTGCCAGCTCACCCGCCAGAGGGAACACTGAAGCTTTCTTT. This gives the protein CASSPARGNTEAFF.

The J gene is TRBJ2-3, the V gene TRBV5-6, with 7 bases aligning to TRBD2. The germline V gene has CDR1 SGHDT and CDR2 YYEEEE. The junction had 8 bases not matched to a gene; V was cut back by 5 bases and J by 2 bases. The CDR3 consists of 15 residues. The DNA for the CDR3 is TGTGCCAGCAGTGGCAGACTAGCCCTCACAGATACGCAGTATTTT. Translation: CASSGRLALTDTQYF.

The V gene is TRBV19, the J gene TRBJ1-6, with a possible D match to TRBD1 (5 bases). V was trimmed by 5 bases and J by 9 bases, leaving 23 bases between them. This CDR3 is built from 17 residues. CDR1 LNHDA and CDR2 SQIVND come from the germline V gene (reference sequence). CDR3 in DNA: TGTGCCAGTAGTGTACACGCCCCCAGGGTCGACGGTTCACCCCTCCACTTT. Residues: CASSVHAPRVDGSPLHF.

The chain combines TRBV9 with TRBJ1-2, with D tentatively TRBD1 (6 bases). V was cut by 4 bases and J by 4 bases, with 23 bases left in between. The CDR3 consists of 17 residues. Germline values: CDR1 SGDLS, CDR2 YYNGEE. CDR3 loop: CASSTPRREGTTYGYTF. The CDR3 region has the DNA TGTGCCAGCAGCACCCCCAGGCGGGAGGGGACAACCTATGGCTACACCTTC.

V and J are TRBV7-8 and TRBJ2-3; tentative D call: TRBD1 (6 bases). The CDR3 contains 15 residues. Germline V gene data show CDR1 as SGHVS and CDR2 as FQNEAQ. V was pared by 7 bases and J by 0 bases, with 14 bases between. For the CDR3, the DNA is TGTGCCAGCACCTCTTTGGGGGCTAGCACAGATACGCAGTATTTT. Amino acid sequence: CASTSLGASTDTQYF.

This chain uses TRBV5-4 with TRBJ1-1; D not certain. The germline V gene encodes CDR1 SGHNT and CDR2 YYREEE (reference sequence). The CDR3 sequence is 15 residues long. V lost 0 bases and J lost 4, with 13 bases in between. As DNA, the CDR3 is TGTGCCAGCAGCTTGGACGGAGACCGGGGCACTGAAGCTTTCTTT. This sequence encodes CASSLDGDRGTEAFF.

The chain links TRBV5-1 to TRBJ2-3; 12 nucleotides match TRBD2. CDR1 and CDR2 (germline): SGHRS, YFSETQ. Trimming at V came to 2 bases and at J to 3 bases, leaving 7 bases not matched to a gene. This CDR3 comprises 17 residues. CDR3 nucleotides: TGCGCCAGCAGCTTTACGGGACTAGCGGGCCCAACAGATACGCAGTATTTT. Protein product: CASSFTGLAGPTDTQYF.

In nucleotides, the CDR3 is TGTGCCAGCAGCTTTTGGGGGGGCGGGTCCAAAAACATTCAGTACTTC. Its protein product is CASSFWGGGSKNIQYF. The chain couples TRBV5-4 to TRBJ2-4; TRBD2 might be the D (7 bases). Trimming took 2 bases from V and 2 from J, leaving 14 bases between them. The CDR3 extends over 16 amino acids. The germline V gene has CDR1 SGHNT and CDR2 YYREEE (reference sequence). The variable domain in full, with the rest retrieved from reference TRBV5-4 and TRBJ2-4, is ETGVTQSPTHLIKTRGQQVTLRCSSQSGHNTVSWYQQALGQGPQFIFQYYREEENGRGNFPPRFSGLQFPNYSSELNVNALELDDSALYLCASSFWGGGSKNIQYFGAGTRLSVL.

The genes are TRBV3-1 (or the pseudogene TRBV3-2) and TRBJ1-2; TRBD1 matches at 10 bases. Germline V gene sequence: CDR1 LGHDT, CDR2 YNNKEL (reference sequence). The CDR3 contains 15 residues. V was clipped by 0 bases and J by 7 bases; unmatched bases: 5. This CDR3 reads CASSQDPRQGAGYTF. CDR3 coding DNA: TGTGCCAGCAGCCAAGATCCGAGACAGGGGGCTGGCTACACCTTC.

The gene calls are TRBV19 and TRBJ2-5; maybe TRBD1 (6 bases). Germline V lookup: CDR1 LNHDA, CDR2 SQIVND (reference sequence). The CDR3 extends over 14 amino acids. Trimming left V 3 bases short and J 1 base short, with 9 bases between. In DNA, the CDR3 is TGTGCCAGTAGTATCCAGGGGAGCCAAGAGACCCAGTACTTC. This sequence encodes CASSIQGSQETQYF.

The V and J genes are TRBV6-2 or TRBV6-3 and TRBJ2-1; TRBD1 might be the D (6 bases). CDR1 is MNHEY, CDR2 SVGEGT, per germline. The CDR3 is 14 amino acids. Trimming took 4 bases from V and 1 from J, leaving 8 bases between them. CDR3 bases: TGTGCCAGCAGTTCTCAGGGGTCCTACAATGAGCAGTTCTTC. It specifies CASSSQGSYNEQFF.

The chain carries TRBV5-4 and TRBJ1-1; weak D call: TRBD1 (6 bases). This CDR3 spans 14 amino acids. Trimming took off 2 bases at V and 1 base at J, with 9 bases between the two ends. CDR1 and CDR2 (germline): SGHNT, YYREEE (reference sequence). CDR3 DNA sequence: TGTGCCAGCAGCTTTACAGGGTCGAACACTGAAGCTTTCTTT. Translation: CASSFTGSNTEAFF.

The V call is TRBV27, the J call TRBJ2-5, with D perhaps matching TRBD2 (6 bases). The CDR3 covers 15 residues. Germline CDR1 is MNHEY and CDR2 is SMNVEV (reference sequence). Deletions cut 5 bases from V and 5 bases from J, with 18 bases between. The CDR3 spells CASSPRDPEGETQYF. The CDR3 nucleotides are TGTGCCAGCAGTCCGCGGGACCCGGAGGGGGAGACCCAGTACTTC.